The present T cell receptor (beta chain) was sequenced within a study of T cell changes during pregnancy in multiple sclerosis. Trimming took 3 bases from V and 3 from J, leaving 9 bases between them. The CDR3 has 13 residues. From germline, CDR1 is KGHSH and CDR2 LQKENI. Profiled with immunoSEQ multiplex PCR; TCRdb holds only in-frame clones, not every one. This table holds around 85,000 clones, roughly nine tenths found once. The chain employs TRBV18 and TRBJ2-7, with D uncertain. The source was PBMCs, collected in the first trimester of pregnancy. The source of this sequence is a female donor in good health, serving as a control in a pregnancy study. Some clones in this sample may be carry-over from other donors' samples. The CDR3 DNA sequence: TGTGCCAGCTCACCCCAAGACTTCTACGAGCAGTACTTC. This codes for CASSPQDFYEQYF.